The sequence of this T cell receptor beta chain was determined in a study of T cell responses to AZD1222 COVID-19 vaccine. Whole-study context: Investigators merged groups given second doses at roughly 4 or roughly 12 weeks. Notes on the study in general: The span of vaccine-associated CD4 TCRs extended across spike, with dominance at 160-218 and 743-854.

The V and J ends lost 7 bases and 1 base respectively, with 13 bases between them. This CDR3 has 15 amino acids. Germline V gene data show CDR1 as LNHDA and CDR2 as SQIVND (reference sequence). A word on this clone: Its antigen is not known.

Data came from immunoSEQ multiplex PCR; TCRdb stores just in-frame clones and leaves some out. The sample has 84,000 or so clones; 75% to 90% are singletons. This sample comprised peripheral blood, obtained on day 0 of AZD1222 vaccination. The chain links TRBV19 to TRBJ2-2; tentative D call: TRBD2 (5 bases). The sequence was obtained from an adult in good health. The CDR3 DNA follows: TGTGCCAGTACCTCCCGAGCGGTGAACACCGGGGAGCTGTTTTTT. This gives the protein CASTSRAVNTGELFF.